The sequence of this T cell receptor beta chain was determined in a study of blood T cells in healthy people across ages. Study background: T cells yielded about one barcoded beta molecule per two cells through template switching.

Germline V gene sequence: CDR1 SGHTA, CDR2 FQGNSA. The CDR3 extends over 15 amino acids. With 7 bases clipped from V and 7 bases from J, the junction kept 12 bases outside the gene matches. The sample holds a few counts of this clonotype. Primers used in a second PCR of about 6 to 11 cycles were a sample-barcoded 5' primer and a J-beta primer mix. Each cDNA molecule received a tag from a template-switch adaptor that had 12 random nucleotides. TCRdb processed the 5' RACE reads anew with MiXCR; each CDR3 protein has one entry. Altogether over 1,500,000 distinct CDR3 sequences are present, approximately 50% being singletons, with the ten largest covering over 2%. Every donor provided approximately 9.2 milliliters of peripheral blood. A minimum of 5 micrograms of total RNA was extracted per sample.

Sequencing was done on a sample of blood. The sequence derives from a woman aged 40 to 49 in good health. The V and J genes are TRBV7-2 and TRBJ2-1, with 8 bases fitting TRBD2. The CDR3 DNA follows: TGTGCCAGCACCTTCCGCGGACTAGCCTTGAATGAGCAGTTCTTC. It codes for CASTFRGLALNEQFF.